This entry lists 30 T cell receptor beta chains sequenced from one sample in a study of CD8 T cells in Susac syndrome. Random-hexamer reverse transcription was applied to roughly 0.45 to 1 ug RNA. TCRdb reprocessed the immunoSEQ multiplex PCR reads with MiXCR, giving one entry per CDR3 protein. Of 90,000 to 110,000 distinct CDR3 sequences detected, less than 97% appear once; the ten largest clones hold more than 0.08%. Sequenced input: CD4+ T cells from PBMCs. These receptors originate from a human donor in good health.

The CDR3 spells CASSLDISPLHF. The CDR3 DNA follows: TGTGCCAGCAGCTTGGACATTTCACCCCTCCACTTT. This chain connects TRBV5-6 to TRBJ1-6; D gene ambiguous. The V end was cut by 0 bases, the J end by 9 bases, with 4 bases between. Germline-derived CDR1 and CDR2 are SGHDT and YYEEEE. The CDR3 runs 12 residues. Using reference TRBV5-6 and TRBJ1-6 for the parts outside the CDR3, the full variable domain is DAGVTQSPTHLIKTRGQQVTLRCSPKSGHDTVSWYQQALGQGPQFIFQYYEEEERQRGNFPDRFSGHQFPNYSSELNVNALLLGDSALYLCASSLDISPLHFGNGTRLTVT.

V is TRBV5-1 and J is TRBJ1-2, with D uncertain. CDR1 is SGHRS and CDR2 is YFSETQ in the germline V gene. Trimming removed 0 bases at V and 4 bases at J, with 13 bases between. The CDR3 loop spans 15 amino acids. The CDR3 here is CASSLAAGSSYGYTF. In DNA form, the CDR3 reads TGCGCCAGCAGCTTGGCGGCAGGTTCCTCCTATGGCTACACCTTC.

Notes on this clonotype: Mismatch with germline at one junction end may stem from a read error. The rearrangement links TRBV4-1 to TRBJ2-7; 13 nucleotides agree with TRBD2. CDR3 length: 16 residues. Germline lookup yields CDR1 MGHRA and CDR2 YSYEKL. This CDR3 is CANSQPTSGRAHEQYF. CDR3 nucleotide sequence: TGCGCCAACAGCCAGCCTACTAGCGGGAGGGCCCACGAGCAGTACTTC.

The chain couples TRBV6-2 or TRBV6-3 to TRBJ1-6; 9 bases agree with TRBD1. V dropped 7 bases and J dropped 6; count of bases not matched to a gene: 4. The V gene's germline CDR1 is MNHEY and CDR2 SVGEGT. This CDR3 spans 14 amino acids. The CDR3 sequence is CASTRTGVNSPLHF. As DNA, the CDR3 is TGTGCCAGCACCCGGACAGGGGTTAATTCACCCCTCCACTTT.

V is TRBV15 and J is TRBJ2-5, with D unresolved. Trimming removed 1 base from V and 4 bases from J, with 16 bases in between. The CDR3 contains 16 residues. Germline V gives CDR1 LNHNV, CDR2 YYDKDF (reference sequence). The CDR3 sequence: CATSRAGLVGGETQYF. The CDR3 DNA is TGTGCCACCAGCAGAGCCGGCCTAGTGGGTGGAGAGACCCAGTACTTC.

The chain joins TRBV5-1 to TRBJ1-1, with TRBD1 matching 7 bases. Germline V gene lookup returns CDR1 SGHRS and CDR2 YFSETQ. V trimming: 2 bases; J trimming: 4 bases; junction bases outside the gene matches: 2. The CDR3 is 13 residues long. CDR3 DNA: TGCGCCAGCAGCTTCGACAGGGCCACTGAAGCTTTCTTT. Its protein product is CASSFDRATEAFF. The full variable domain, its missing parts supplied by reference TRBV5-1 and TRBJ1-1, is KAGVTQTPRYLIKTRGQQVTLSCSPISGHRSVSWYQQTPGQGLQFLFEYFSETQRNKGNFPGRFSGRQFSNSRSEMNVSTLELGDSALYLCASSFDRATEAFFGQGTRLTVV.

The chain recombines TRBV9 with TRBJ1-6, with D possibly TRBD1 on 6 matching bases. There are 15 residues in the CDR3. V lost 3 bases, J lost 14 bases, and 21 bases lay in between. Germline V CDR1 and CDR2: SGDLS, YYNGEE. The CDR3 nucleotides read TGTGCCAGCAGCGGACTAAAGGGGGGCCCAGACACCCTCCACTTT. Its protein is CASSGLKGGPDTLHF.

The chain is built from TRBV20-1 and TRBJ2-5; D unclear. V was clipped by 1 base and J by 2 bases, with 11 bases between them. This CDR3 is built from 14 residues. Germline CDR1 and CDR2: DFQATT and SNEGSKA (reference sequence). This chain's CDR3 is CSARAPRPQETQYF. The CDR3 DNA reads TGCAGTGCTAGAGCGCCCAGGCCTCAAGAGACCCAGTACTTC.

The chain is built from TRBV2 and TRBJ1-5, with D possibly matching TRBD1 (6 bases). Between the trimmed V and J ends, which lost 7 bases and 3 bases, there was a span of 10 bases. Germline loops: CDR1 SNHLY, CDR2 FYNNEI. The CDR3 is 13 amino acids. The CDR3 is CASTGDVNQPQHF. The CDR3 coding sequence is TGTGCCAGCACAGGGGATGTCAATCAGCCCCAGCATTTT.

This chain joins TRBV2 and TRBJ2-3; D not certain. Germline CDR1 and CDR2: SNHLY and FYNNEI. This CDR3 contains 12 residues. The germline V and J ends were trimmed by 3 bases and 3 bases, with 4 bases remaining between them. The CDR3 sequence is CASSEVTDTQYF. The CDR3 region has the DNA TGTGCCAGCAGTGAGGTTACAGATACGCAGTATTTT.

The chain couples TRBV19 to TRBJ2-2; possible D gene TRBD1, 6 bases. V shed 8 bases and J shed 3 bases, with 16 bases lying between them. This CDR3 contains 15 residues. Germline lookup yields CDR1 LNHDA and CDR2 SQIVND (reference sequence). DNA of the CDR3: TGTGCCAGTCCCTCGACAGGACCCTACACCGGGGAGCTGTTTTTT. Translation: CASPSTGPYTGELFF.

This rearrangement joins TRBV29-1 to TRBJ2-1; D remains ambiguous. The length of the CDR3 is 13 residues. V lost 5 bases and J lost 3, with 11 bases in between. The germline V gene has CDR1 SQVTM and CDR2 ANQGSEA. The CDR3 sequence: CSVNPSRYNEQFF. CDR3 bases: TGCAGCGTTAACCCTTCCCGCTACAATGAGCAGTTCTTC.

This chain uses TRBV5-1 with TRBJ1-1, with D perhaps matching TRBD1 (5 bases). V shed 4 bases and J shed 1 base, with 14 bases lying between them. The germline CDR1 and CDR2 sequences are SGHRS and YFSETQ. The length of the CDR3 is 15 residues. The CDR3 protein is CASSREGHTNTEAFF. The DNA of the CDR3 is TGCGCCAGCAGCCGCGAGGGGCATACGAACACTGAAGCTTTCTTT. The complete variable domain, with remaining parts taken from reference TRBV5-1 and TRBJ1-1, reads KAGVTQTPRYLIKTRGQQVTLSCSPISGHRSVSWYQQTPGQGLQFLFEYFSETQRNKGNFPGRFSGRQFSNSRSEMNVSTLELGDSALYLCASSREGHTNTEAFFGQGTRLTVV.

The rearrangement uses TRBV12-3 or TRBV12-4 and TRBJ1-6, with no clear D. Trimming removed 6 bases from V and 8 bases from J, with 14 bases in between. The CDR3 length is 14 residues. CDR3 amino acids: CASRLDTAHSPLHF. CDR3 bases: TGTGCCAGCAGACTTGACACCGCGCATTCACCCCTCCACTTT.

CDR3 residues: CASSPRAATGELFF. The CDR3, as DNA: TGTGCCAGCAGCCCCAGGGCGGCGACCGGGGAGCTGTTTTTT. The chain employs TRBV3-1 and TRBJ2-2, with D tentatively TRBD1 (5 bases). Per the germline V gene, CDR1 is LGHDT and CDR2 is YNNKEL (reference sequence). This CDR3 spans 14 amino acids. The V end lost 4 bases, the J end lost 5 bases, and 11 bases lay between the germline ends.

This chain joins TRBV20-1 and TRBJ1-5; D gene ambiguous. This CDR3 is 12 amino acids long. Looked up from germline, CDR1 is DFQATT and CDR2 is SNEGSKA (reference sequence). V lost 0 bases and J lost 4, with 4 bases in between. CDR3 DNA sequence: TGCAGTGCTAGAGATACGAATCAGCCCCAGCATTTT. Its protein is CSARDTNQPQHF.

The rearrangement uses TRBV12-3 or TRBV12-4 and TRBJ2-7; the D is unclear. Trimming removed 5 bases at V and 12 bases at J, with 17 bases between. The CDR3 is 12 residues long. DNA of the CDR3: TGTGCCAGCAGTCCACAAGATCACCGAAGGTACTTC. It encodes CASSPQDHRRYF.

V is TRBV6-6 and J is TRBJ2-3; no clear D gene. CDR1 and CDR2 (germline): MNHNY, SVGAGI (reference sequence). Trimming took off 0 bases at V and 6 bases at J, with 10 bases between the two ends. CDR3 length: 14 residues. CDR3 sequence (DNA): TGTGCCAGCAGTTACTCGAGGTCGAGCGATACGCAGTATTTT. This codes for CASSYSRSSDTQYF.

The chain has TRBV3-1 and TRBJ1-1; D unresolved. The ends were cut back, 3 bases at V and 0 bases at J, with 14 bases in the middle. This CDR3 is 16 amino acids long. CDR1 and CDR2 (germline): LGHDT, YNNKEL (reference sequence). This CDR3 reads CASSHTAFNMNTEAFF. In nucleotides, the CDR3 is TGTGCCAGCAGCCATACAGCGTTTAACATGAACACTGAAGCTTTCTTT.

This chain uses TRBV20-1 with TRBJ1-5, with TRBD1 matching 8 bases. The CDR3 is 16 amino acids. Germline V CDR1 and CDR2: DFQATT, SNEGSKA (reference sequence). Trimming removed 8 bases from V and 4 bases from J; junction bases left unmatched: 16. This CDR3 is CSPESHRDRSNQPQHF. As DNA, the CDR3 is TGCAGTCCCGAATCCCACCGGGACAGGTCTAATCAGCCCCAGCATTTT.

This clonotype was counted once. This chain joins TRBV20-1 and TRBJ1-4; D is uncertain. Germline assignment: CDR1 DFQATT and CDR2 SNEGSKA (reference sequence). V lost 5 bases and J 2 bases, leaving 9 bases between the germline ends. This CDR3 is 13 amino acids long. CDR3 nucleotides: TGCAGTGCTCCAGTCGCGACTAATGAAAAACTGTTTTTT. This encodes CSAPVATNEKLFF.

This chain links TRBV20-1 with TRBJ2-4, with 9 bases fitting TRBD1. Trimming took 7 bases from V and 6 from J; bases not matched to a gene: 4. The CDR3 is made up of 12 amino acids. Germline V CDR1 and CDR2: DFQATT, SNEGSKA (reference sequence). CDR3 coding DNA: TGCAGTGTCTTGACAGGGGGAAACATTCAGTACTTC. It codes for CSVLTGGNIQYF.

The rearrangement uses TRBV7-2 and TRBJ2-7; no firm D call. Per germline, CDR1 SGHTA and CDR2 FQGNSA. The CDR3 has 13 residues. V was trimmed by 1 base and J by 6 bases, leaving 10 bases between them. CDR3 amino acids: CASSLGPHLEQYF. In DNA form, the CDR3 reads TGTGCCAGCAGCTTAGGGCCGCATCTCGAGCAGTACTTC.

The chain recombines TRBV29-1 with TRBJ2-3, with 8 nucleotides matching TRBD1. Unmatched junction bases numbered 11, after V lost 7 bases and J lost 5 bases. The CDR3 is 14 residues long. Looked up from germline, CDR1 is SQVTM and CDR2 is ANQGSEA. The CDR3 DNA sequence: TGCAGCGCCGAAACCAGGGGGCTGGGAGATACGCAGTATTTT. It specifies CSAETRGLGDTQYF.

V usage is TRBV18 and J usage is TRBJ2-7, with a possible D match to TRBD1 (5 bases). The ends were cut back, 0 bases at V and 2 bases at J, with 11 bases in the middle. Germline V gene sequence: CDR1 KGHSH, CDR2 LQKENI. CDR3 length: 15 amino acids. DNA for the CDR3: TGTGCCAGCTCACCACCAGGGGTTTCCGCCTACGAGCAGTACTTC. Residues: CASSPPGVSAYEQYF.

Written as DNA, the CDR3 is TGCGCCAGCAGCTTGGCCATGGGGATCAATTCACCCCTCCACTTT. Protein sequence: CASSLAMGINSPLHF. The chain has TRBV5-1 and TRBJ1-6; D remains unclear. Trimming took off 0 bases at V and 7 bases at J, with 11 bases between the two ends. In germline, CDR1 is SGHRS, CDR2 YFSETQ. This CDR3 is built from 15 residues.

The chain employs TRBV4-3 and TRBJ2-7; TRBD2 matches 10 bases. CDR1 and CDR2 (germline): LGHNA, YSLEER. There are 17 residues in the CDR3. The trim removed 0 bases at V and 2 bases at J, leaving 7 bases unmatched. The CDR3 reads CASSQDFGTSAPYEQYF. The CDR3 DNA sequence: TGCGCCAGCAGCCAAGATTTTGGGACTAGCGCACCCTACGAGCAGTACTTC.

The chain couples TRBV11-3 to TRBJ2-7; no clear D. The CDR3 is made up of 13 amino acids. Germline V gene data show CDR1 as SGHNT and CDR2 as YENEEA. Trimming shortened V by 3 bases and J by 0 bases, and 6 bases separated the two germline ends. The CDR3 region has the DNA TGTGCCAGCAGCTTTGGCTTCTCCTACGAGCAGTACTTC. Translated: CASSFGFSYEQYF. Based on the CDR3 plus reference TRBV11-3 and TRBJ2-7, the full variable domain is EAGVVQSPRYKIIEKKQPVAFWCNPISGHNTLYWYLQNLGQGPELLIRYENEEAVDDSQLPKDRFSAERLKGVDSTLKIQPAELGDSAVYLCASSFGFSYEQYFGPGTRLTVT.

The sample holds a few counts of this clonotype. The chain employs TRBV12-3 or TRBV12-4 and TRBJ1-5; D gene uncertain. V lost 5 bases to trimming and J lost 3 bases, with 11 bases between them. The CDR3 has 14 amino acids. The CDR3 sequence: CASSPGRSNQPQHF. Written as DNA, the CDR3 is TGTGCCAGCAGTCCTGGGAGATCCAATCAGCCCCAGCATTTT.

This clonotype was seen just once. This chain uses TRBV3-1 with TRBJ2-3, with D perhaps matching TRBD2 (6 bases). Trimming pared 7 bases from V and 6 bases from J, leaving 20 bases between. This CDR3 is built from 15 residues. Germline V CDR1 and CDR2: LGHDT, YNNKEL (reference sequence). Written as DNA, the CDR3 is TGTGCCAGCACACGGAACCGGGACTTCCCGGATACGCAGTATTTT. This codes for CASTRNRDFPDTQYF.